The source of this TCR beta chain is a study of OX40 agonist ivuxolimab in advanced cancers. Across the study: Dosing consisted of intravenous ivuxolimab at 0.01 to 10 mg/kg every 2 weeks. Males comprised around four fifths of the group, whose mean age was approximately 62 years (range roughly 20 to 90).

Using immunoSEQ multiplex PCR, the repertoire was profiled, and TCRdb retains in-frame clones only, with some absent. The table shows nearly 60,000 clones, with 80% to 90% occurring only once. CDR3 length equals 12 residues. V gave up 4 bases and J gave up 14 bases, with 17 bases separating them. Looked up from germline, CDR1 is MDHEN and CDR2 is SYDVKM. The chain carries TRBV28 and TRBJ2-5; D is unclear. The source of this sequence is an adult with an advanced solid tumor such as melanoma, head and neck, liver or kidney cancer. The sample here was CD4+ or CD8+ T cells sorted from blood, taken in a trial of the OX40 agonist ivuxolimab. The CDR3 protein is CASSSYYRAAYF. The CDR3, as DNA: TGTGCCAGCAGTTCCTATTATAGAGCCGCCTACTTC.